This T cell receptor (beta chain) was observed in a study of blood T cell repertoires in COVID-19. Using immunoSEQ multiplex PCR, the repertoire was profiled, and TCRdb retains in-frame clones only, with some absent. Of more than 200,000 clones listed, nearly 90% are singletons. The CDR3 spans 15 residues. Germline CDR1 KGHSH, CDR2 LQKENI. The ends lost 5 bases at V and 2 bases at J; junction bases unmatched: 5. Material: peripheral blood. The sequence derives from a woman aged 40 to 50 who had recovered from COVID-19. The rearrangement uses TRBV18 and TRBJ2-2; 7 bases map to TRBD1. The CDR3 reads CASSTRDSNTGELFF. The CDR3 DNA is TGTGCCAGCTCAACAAGGGACAGTAACACCGGGGAGCTGTTTTTT.